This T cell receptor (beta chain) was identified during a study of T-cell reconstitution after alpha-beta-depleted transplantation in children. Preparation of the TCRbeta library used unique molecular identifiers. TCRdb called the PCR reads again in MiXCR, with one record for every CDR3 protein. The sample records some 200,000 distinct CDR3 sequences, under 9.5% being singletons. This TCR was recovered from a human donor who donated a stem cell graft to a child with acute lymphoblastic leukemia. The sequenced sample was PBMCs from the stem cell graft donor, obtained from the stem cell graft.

CDR3 amino acids: CASGWGNTEAFF. CDR3 DNA: TGTGCCAGCGGTTGGGGGAACACTGAAGCTTTCTTT. This chain uses TRBV12-3 or TRBV12-4 with TRBJ1-1; D unclear. The V and J ends lost 8 bases and 1 base respectively, with 8 bases between them. The CDR3 consists of 12 residues.